This entry is about one T cell receptor (beta chain). This specimen comes from a study of shared clonotypes between healthy human individuals. The method was immunoSEQ multiplex PCR; TCRdb's version includes in-frame clones alone and lacks a portion of them. The sample shows about 490,000 clones, around four fifths of them seen only once. The CDR3 contains 18 residues. The germline V gene encodes CDR1 PRHDT and CDR2 FYEKMQ (reference sequence). Between the trimmed V and J ends, which lost 4 bases and 3 bases, there was a span of 22 bases. Sequencing was performed on PBMCs. V gene TRBV13 combines with J gene TRBJ2-1, with D perhaps given as TRBD1 or TRBD2 (5 bases each). The receptor was isolated from a middle-aged woman in good health. Some clones in this sample may be carry-over from other donors' samples. This chain's CDR3 is CASSSRGRAWERYNEQFF. As DNA, the CDR3 is TGTGCCAGCAGCTCCCGAGGCAGGGCTTGGGAGCGCTACAATGAGCAGTTCTTC.